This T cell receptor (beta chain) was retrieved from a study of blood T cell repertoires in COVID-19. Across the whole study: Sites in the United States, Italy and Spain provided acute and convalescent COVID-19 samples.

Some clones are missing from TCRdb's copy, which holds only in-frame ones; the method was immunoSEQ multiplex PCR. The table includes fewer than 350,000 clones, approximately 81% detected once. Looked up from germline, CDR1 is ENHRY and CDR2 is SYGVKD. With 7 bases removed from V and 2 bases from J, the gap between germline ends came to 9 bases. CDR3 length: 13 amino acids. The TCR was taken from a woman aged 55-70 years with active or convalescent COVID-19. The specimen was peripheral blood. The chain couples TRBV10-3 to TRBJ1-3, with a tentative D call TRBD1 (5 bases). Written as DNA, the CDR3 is TGTGCCATCACCCAGGGCCCTGGAAACACCATATATTTT. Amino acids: CAITQGPGNTIYF.